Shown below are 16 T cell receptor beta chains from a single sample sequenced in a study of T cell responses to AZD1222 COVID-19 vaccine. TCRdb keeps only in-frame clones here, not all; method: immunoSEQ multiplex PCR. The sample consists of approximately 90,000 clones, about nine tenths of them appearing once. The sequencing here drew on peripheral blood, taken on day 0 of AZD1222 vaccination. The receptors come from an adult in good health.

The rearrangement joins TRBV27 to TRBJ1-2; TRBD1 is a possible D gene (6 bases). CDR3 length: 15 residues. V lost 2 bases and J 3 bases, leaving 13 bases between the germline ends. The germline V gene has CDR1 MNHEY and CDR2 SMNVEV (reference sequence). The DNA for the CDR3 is TGTGCCAGCAGTTTACTCACAGGGACGGACTATGGCTACACCTTC. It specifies CASSLLTGTDYGYTF.

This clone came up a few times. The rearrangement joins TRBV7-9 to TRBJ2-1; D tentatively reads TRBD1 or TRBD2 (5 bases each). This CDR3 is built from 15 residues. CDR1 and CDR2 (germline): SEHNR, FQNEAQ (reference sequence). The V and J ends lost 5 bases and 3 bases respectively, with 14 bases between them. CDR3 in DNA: TGTGCCAGCAGCCCTGAACGGGACGGCTACAATGAGCAGTTCTTC. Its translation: CASSPERDGYNEQFF.

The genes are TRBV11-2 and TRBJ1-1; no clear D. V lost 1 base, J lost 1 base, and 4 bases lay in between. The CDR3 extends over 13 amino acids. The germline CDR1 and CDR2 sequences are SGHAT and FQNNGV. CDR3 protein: CASSLGGNTEAFF. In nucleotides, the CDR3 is TGTGCCAGCAGCTTAGGGGGGAACACTGAAGCTTTCTTT. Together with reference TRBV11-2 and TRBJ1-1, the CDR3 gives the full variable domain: EAGVAQSPRYKIIEKRQSVAFWCNPISGHATLYWYQQILGQGPKLLIQFQNNGVVDDSQLPKDRFSAERLKGVDSTLKIQPAKLEDSAVYLCASSLGGNTEAFFGQGTRLTVV.

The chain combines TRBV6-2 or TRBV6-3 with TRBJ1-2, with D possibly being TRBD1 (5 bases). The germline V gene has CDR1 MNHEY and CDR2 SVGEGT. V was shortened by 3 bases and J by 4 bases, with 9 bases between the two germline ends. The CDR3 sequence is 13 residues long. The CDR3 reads CASSYWGTYGYTF. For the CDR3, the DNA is TGTGCCAGCAGTTATTGGGGGACCTATGGCTACACCTTC.

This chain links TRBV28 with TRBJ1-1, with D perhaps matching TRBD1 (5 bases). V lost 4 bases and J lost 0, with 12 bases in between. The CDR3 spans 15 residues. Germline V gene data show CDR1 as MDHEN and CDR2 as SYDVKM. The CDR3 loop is CASSSPDSMNTEAFF. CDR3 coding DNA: TGTGCCAGCAGTTCACCCGACAGCATGAACACTGAAGCTTTCTTT.

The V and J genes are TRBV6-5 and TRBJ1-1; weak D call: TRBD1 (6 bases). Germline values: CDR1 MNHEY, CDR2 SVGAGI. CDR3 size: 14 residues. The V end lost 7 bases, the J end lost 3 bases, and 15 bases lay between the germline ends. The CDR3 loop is CASIGGGLDTEAFF. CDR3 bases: TGTGCCAGCATTGGGGGGGGGCTAGACACTGAAGCTTTCTTT.

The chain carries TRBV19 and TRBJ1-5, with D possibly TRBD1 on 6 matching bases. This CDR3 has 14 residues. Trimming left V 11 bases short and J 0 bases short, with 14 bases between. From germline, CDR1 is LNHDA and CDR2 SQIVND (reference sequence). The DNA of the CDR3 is TGTGCCGTAGGACAGCTTTATAGCAATCAGCCCCAGCATTTT. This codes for CAVGQLYSNQPQHF.

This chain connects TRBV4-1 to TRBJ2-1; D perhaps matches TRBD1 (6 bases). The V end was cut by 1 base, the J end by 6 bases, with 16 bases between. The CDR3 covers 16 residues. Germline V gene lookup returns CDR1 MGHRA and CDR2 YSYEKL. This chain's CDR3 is CASSQVGGPWGNEQFF. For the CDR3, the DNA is TGCGCCAGCAGCCAAGTAGGGGGTCCTTGGGGCAATGAGCAGTTCTTC.

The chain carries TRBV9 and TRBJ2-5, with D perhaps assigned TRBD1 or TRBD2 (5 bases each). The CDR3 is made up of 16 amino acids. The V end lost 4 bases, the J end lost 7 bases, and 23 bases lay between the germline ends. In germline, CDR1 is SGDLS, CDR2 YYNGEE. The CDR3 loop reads CASSKGVGTTLGTQYF. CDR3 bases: TGTGCCAGCAGCAAAGGAGTCGGGACCACCCTCGGGACCCAGTACTTC. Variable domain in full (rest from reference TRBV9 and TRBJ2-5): DSGVTQTPKHLITATGQRVTLRCSPRSGDLSVYWYQQSLDQGLQFLIQYYNGEERAKGNILERFSAQQFPDLHSELNLSSLELGDSALYFCASSKGVGTTLGTQYFGPGTRLLVL.

CDR3: CASSMRGANQPQHF. In nucleotides, the CDR3 is TGTGCCAGTAGTATGAGGGGAGCGAATCAGCCCCAGCATTTT. The rearrangement joins TRBV19 to TRBJ1-5, with D maybe TRBD1 (5 bases). The germline gives CDR1 LNHDA, CDR2 SQIVND (reference sequence). The CDR3 loop spans 14 amino acids. Trimming shortened V by 3 bases and J by 4 bases, and 10 bases separated the two germline ends.

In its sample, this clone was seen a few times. The CDR3 loop reads CASSQELKNTEAFF. The CDR3 DNA reads TGTGCCAGCAGCCAAGAATTGAAGAACACTGAAGCTTTCTTT. V usage is TRBV14 and J usage is TRBJ1-1; D ambiguous. The CDR3 is 14 amino acids. The V gene lost 0 bases and the J gene lost 1 base, with 6 bases spanning the gap. Germline V gene data show CDR1 as SGHDN and CDR2 as FVKESK.

CDR3: CASSPVRRNTEAFF. The CDR3 DNA reads TGCGCCAGCAGTCCCGTCAGGAGGAACACTGAAGCTTTCTTT. V is TRBV23-1 and J is TRBJ1-1; D remains ambiguous. TRBV23-1 belongs to the ORF category, with a function that is uncertain. The CDR3 is 14 amino acids. V was shortened by 4 bases and J by 1 base, with 10 bases between the two germline ends.

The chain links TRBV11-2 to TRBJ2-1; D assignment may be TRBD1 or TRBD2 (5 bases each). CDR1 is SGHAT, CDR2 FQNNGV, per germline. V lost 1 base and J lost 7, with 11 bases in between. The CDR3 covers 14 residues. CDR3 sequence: CASSLGGIINEQFF. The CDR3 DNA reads TGTGCCAGCAGCTTAGGGGGGATCATTAATGAGCAGTTCTTC.

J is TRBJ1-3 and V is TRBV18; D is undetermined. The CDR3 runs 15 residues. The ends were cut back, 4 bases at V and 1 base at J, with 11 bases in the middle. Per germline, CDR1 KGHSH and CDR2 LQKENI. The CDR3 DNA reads TGTGCCAGCTCACGAGAGAAGAATTCTGGAAACACCATATATTTT. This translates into CASSREKNSGNTIYF.

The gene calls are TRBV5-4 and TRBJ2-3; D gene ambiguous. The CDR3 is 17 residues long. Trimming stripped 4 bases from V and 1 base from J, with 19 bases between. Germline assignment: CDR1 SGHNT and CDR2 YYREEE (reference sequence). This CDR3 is CASSPTGLIGGTDTQYF. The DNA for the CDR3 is TGTGCCAGCAGCCCTACCGGGCTAATTGGCGGCACAGATACGCAGTATTTT. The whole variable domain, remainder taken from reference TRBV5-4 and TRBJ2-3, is ETGVTQSPTHLIKTRGQQVTLRCSSQSGHNTVSWYQQALGQGPQFIFQYYREEENGRGNFPPRFSGLQFPNYSSELNVNALELDDSALYLCASSPTGLIGGTDTQYFGPGTRLTVL.

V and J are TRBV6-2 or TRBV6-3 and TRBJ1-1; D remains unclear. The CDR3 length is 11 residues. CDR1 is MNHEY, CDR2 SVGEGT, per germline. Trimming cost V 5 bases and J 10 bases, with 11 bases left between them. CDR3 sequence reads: CASSRTNGAFF. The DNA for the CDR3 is TGTGCCAGCAGTCGGACGAACGGAGCTTTCTTT.